This T cell receptor (beta chain) derives from a study of T cells in Graves' hyperthyroidism and ophthalmopathy. Amplification targeted TCR beta CDR3 regions from RNA transcripts. Carried out on the TCR CDR3, a first-round RT-PCR used the HTBI primer set. Via MiXCR, TCRdb re-called the multiplex PCR reads, giving one row per CDR3 protein. This table holds 380,000 or so distinct CDR3 sequences, 13% found once. This clonotype was seen many times. V lost 0 bases and J lost 0, with 9 bases in between. Germline assignment: CDR1 MNHEY and CDR2 SVGAGI. CDR3 length equals 16 residues. Lactation, pregnancy, other autoimmune disease or uncontrolled infection led to exclusion of patients. Isolation of PBMCs was performed on approximately 10 ml fresh peripheral blood.

This receptor was taken from a man aged 25 to 45 with Graves' hyperthyroidism that later progressed to Graves' ophthalmopathy. Sequencing was performed on blood. The chain combines TRBV6-5 with TRBJ2-4; tentatively, D is TRBD2 (6 bases). This CDR3 reads CASSYSGGLAKNIQYF. CDR3 coding DNA: TGTGCCAGCAGTTACTCGGGGGGACTAGCCAAAAACATTCAGTACTTC.